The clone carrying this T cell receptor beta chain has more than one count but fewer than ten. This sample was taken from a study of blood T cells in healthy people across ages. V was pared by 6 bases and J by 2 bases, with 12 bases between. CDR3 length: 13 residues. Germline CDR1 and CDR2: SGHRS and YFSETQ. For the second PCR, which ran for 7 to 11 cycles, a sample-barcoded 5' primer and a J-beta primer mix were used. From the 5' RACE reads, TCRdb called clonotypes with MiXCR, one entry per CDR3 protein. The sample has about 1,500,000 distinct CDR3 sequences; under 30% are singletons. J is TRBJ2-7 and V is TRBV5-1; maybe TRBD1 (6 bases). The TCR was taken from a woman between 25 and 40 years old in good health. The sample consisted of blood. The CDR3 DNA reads TGCGCCAGCATCTCGGACAGCACCTACGAGCAGTACTTC. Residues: CASISDSTYEQYF.